The 27 T cell receptor beta chains below were found in one sample sequenced in a study of shared clonotypes between healthy human individuals. Repertoires were generated with immunoSEQ multiplex PCR, while TCRdb's copy carries only in-frame clones and drops some. The sample contains some 1,900,000 clones, about 95% of which appear only once. Naive CD8 cells comprised CD45RO-negative, CCR7-positively selected cells, excluding terminally differentiated effector memory CD45RA+ cells. Material: naive CD8+ T cells sorted from blood. These receptors all stem from a man aged 18-30 years in good health.

The chain is built from TRBV7-9 and TRBJ1-2; maybe TRBD1 (5 bases). From germline, CDR1 is SEHNR and CDR2 FQNEAQ (reference sequence). The CDR3 covers 14 residues. V gave up 5 bases and J gave up 5 bases, with 15 bases separating them. CDR3 DNA: TGTGCCAGCAGCCCGGTCGCAGGGCCTTATGGCTACACCTTC. Its translation is CASSPVAGPYGYTF.

The gene calls are TRBV6-5 and TRBJ1-6; the D gene is possibly TRBD1 (5 bases). V shed 6 bases and J shed 5 bases, with 11 bases lying between them. Germline V CDR1 and CDR2: MNHEY, SVGAGI. CDR3 length equals 14 residues. Written as DNA, the CDR3 is TGTGCCAGCAGCCCCGCGGGGGATAATTCACCCCTCCACTTT. Protein sequence: CASSPAGDNSPLHF.

The V call is TRBV10-2, the J call TRBJ2-7, with 13 bases identical to TRBD2. The CDR3 is 14 amino acids. V gave up 6 bases and J gave up 6 bases; unmatched junction bases: 5. Germline V gene lookup returns CDR1 WSHSY and CDR2 SAAADI. The CDR3 DNA reads TGCGCCAGCAGCGAGGGACTAGCGGGATCCGAGCAGTACTTC. This translates into CASSEGLAGSEQYF.

The chain has TRBV11-1 and TRBJ2-2, with D tentatively TRBD2 (6 bases). From germline, CDR1 is SGHAT and CDR2 FQDESV (reference sequence). The CDR3 runs to 15 residues. Trimming removed 3 bases at V and 3 bases at J, with 11 bases between. The DNA for the CDR3 is TGTGCCAGCAGCTTTTTGGGGGGAGACACCGGGGAGCTGTTTTTT. Translated, it gives CASSFLGGDTGELFF.

The V gene is TRBV4-3, the J gene TRBJ2-7; TRBD1 agrees at 12 bases. This CDR3 region has 15 residues. The ends lost 0 bases at V and 6 bases at J; junction bases unmatched: 3. Germline assignment: CDR1 LGHNA and CDR2 YSLEER. The CDR3 DNA is TGCGCCAGCAGCCAAGATGGGACAGGGGGCTCCGAGCAGTACTTC. Its translation: CASSQDGTGGSEQYF.

The V call is TRBV25-1, the J call TRBJ2-1; D might be TRBD2 (5 bases). V lost 7 bases, J lost 0 bases, and 13 bases lay in between. This CDR3 spans 15 amino acids. Germline CDR1 MGHDK, CDR2 SYGVNS. The CDR3 loop reads CASTLSGSSYNEQFF. The CDR3 region has the DNA TGTGCCAGCACCCTCAGCGGAAGCTCCTACAATGAGCAGTTCTTC.

The V gene is TRBV19, the J gene TRBJ2-5; D not certain. There are 12 residues in the CDR3. CDR1 LNHDA and CDR2 SQIVND come from the germline V gene (reference sequence). Trimming took off 7 bases at V and 4 bases at J, with 10 bases between the two ends. CDR3 amino acids: CASTSSAETQYF. DNA for the CDR3: TGTGCCAGTACATCTTCTGCAGAGACCCAGTACTTC.

The chain combines TRBV10-2 with TRBJ2-5; D unresolved. From germline, CDR1 is WSHSY and CDR2 SAAADI. V dropped 3 bases and J dropped 4 bases, with 9 bases sitting between them. This CDR3 spans 13 amino acids. CDR3 in DNA: TGCGCCAGCAGTGAATTGCCCGGAGAGACCCAGTACTTC. Its translation is CASSELPGETQYF.

The chain is built from TRBV4-1 and TRBJ2-1; 12 bases match TRBD2. The germline V gene has CDR1 MGHRA and CDR2 YSYEKL. There are 15 residues in the CDR3. The V gene end was trimmed by 4 bases and the J gene end by 5 bases; junction bases not matched to a gene: 3. The CDR3 bases are TGCGCCAGCAGCCCGACTAGCGGGGGCGACAATGAGCAGTTCTTC. Protein: CASSPTSGGDNEQFF.

The chain joins TRBV15 to TRBJ2-1, with D possibly being TRBD1 or TRBD2 (6 bases each). The CDR3 totals 14 residues. Trimming cost V 9 bases and J 5 bases, with 17 bases left between them. Per the germline V gene, CDR1 is LNHNV and CDR2 is YYDKDF (reference sequence). The CDR3 protein is CATGGRGANNEQFF. As DNA, the CDR3 is TGTGCCACGGGGGGCCGGGGAGCGAACAATGAGCAGTTCTTC.

This chain connects TRBV5-6 to TRBJ1-4, with 10 nucleotides matching TRBD1. CDR3 length: 16 residues. V trimming: 0 bases; J trimming: 4 bases; junction bases outside the gene matches: 3. Germline V gene sequence: CDR1 SGHDT, CDR2 YYEEEE. This CDR3 reads CASSLGQGAVNEKLFF. As DNA, the CDR3 is TGTGCCAGCAGCTTGGGACAGGGGGCCGTTAATGAAAAACTGTTTTTT.

The chain combines TRBV11-2 with TRBJ1-1; D might be TRBD1 (5 bases). The length of the CDR3 is 13 residues. V was clipped by 4 bases and J by 11 bases, with 17 bases between them. CDR1 and CDR2 (germline): SGHAT, FQNNGV. CDR3 region: CASSSGTFVGAFF. The CDR3 region has the DNA TGTGCCAGCAGCTCAGGGACGTTCGTCGGGGCTTTCTTT.

This rearrangement joins TRBV15 to TRBJ2-7; possible D gene TRBD1, 5 bases. The CDR3 has 14 residues. CDR1 and CDR2 (germline): LNHNV, YYDKDF (reference sequence). Trimming took off 4 bases at V and 2 bases at J, with 12 bases between the two ends. This CDR3 is CATSKVGVPYEQYF. For the CDR3, the DNA is TGTGCCACCAGCAAAGTAGGGGTCCCCTACGAGCAGTACTTC. The whole variable domain, filled in from reference TRBV15 and TRBJ2-7, reads DAMVIQNPRYQVTQFGKPVTLSCSQTLNHNVMYWYQQKSSQAPKLLFHYYDKDFNNEADTPDNFQSRRPNTSFCFLDIRSPGLGDTAMYLCATSKVGVPYEQYFGPGTRLTVT.

J is TRBJ2-7 and V is TRBV27; 8 nucleotides agree with TRBD2. Germline CDR1 reads MNHEY; CDR2 reads SMNVEV (reference sequence). The junction had 10 bases not matched to a gene; V was cut back by 8 bases and J by 4 bases. The length of the CDR3 is 14 residues. CDR3 loop: CASAPGLAGYEQYF. For the CDR3, the DNA is TGTGCCAGCGCCCCCGGTCTAGCGGGTTACGAGCAGTACTTC.

The genes are TRBV6-5 and TRBJ2-2; D is possibly TRBD1 or TRBD2 (5 bases each). The CDR3 consists of 15 residues. Trimming took 4 bases from V and 4 from J, leaving 13 bases between them. CDR1 is MNHEY, CDR2 SVGAGI, per germline. The CDR3 spells CASSLAGASTGELFF. The CDR3 DNA follows: TGTGCCAGCAGTTTGGCCGGGGCGAGCACCGGGGAGCTGTTTTTT.

This clone was detected only a few times. This rearrangement joins TRBV2 to TRBJ1-6; no reliable D call. V dropped 11 bases and J dropped 0 bases, with 8 bases sitting between them. The CDR3 totals 13 residues. Germline V gene sequence: CDR1 SNHLY, CDR2 FYNNEI. The CDR3 DNA sequence: TGTGCCTTAGCGGACTCCTATAATTCACCCCTCCACTTT. This sequence encodes CALADSYNSPLHF.

This chain connects TRBV11-2 to TRBJ2-7; D possibly matches TRBD1 or TRBD2 (5 bases each). The V end was cut by 4 bases, the J end by 4 bases, with 20 bases between. The CDR3 is 16 residues long. Germline loops: CDR1 SGHAT, CDR2 FQNNGV. CDR3: CASSSYVRDGDYEQYF. The CDR3 DNA sequence: TGTGCCAGCAGCTCTTACGTCCGGGACGGGGATTACGAGCAGTACTTC. The full variable domain, its missing parts supplied by reference TRBV11-2 and TRBJ2-7, is EAGVAQSPRYKIIEKRQSVAFWCNPISGHATLYWYQQILGQGPKLLIQFQNNGVVDDSQLPKDRFSAERLKGVDSTLKIQPAKLEDSAVYLCASSSYVRDGDYEQYFGPGTRLTVT.

This clone was detected only once. V usage is TRBV28 and J usage is TRBJ2-1, with 8 nucleotides matching TRBD1. Germline V CDR1 and CDR2: MDHEN, SYDVKM. The CDR3 sequence is 16 residues long. Unmatched junction bases numbered 6, after V lost 1 base and J lost 4 bases. CDR3 nucleotides: TGTGCCAGCAGTTTATTGCCCAGGGGGCTATACAATGAGCAGTTCTTC. It yields the protein CASSLLPRGLYNEQFF.

Details on this clone: Other DNA sequences of this sample code for an identical CDR3. This chain joins TRBV5-6 and TRBJ2-7; 7 positions agree with TRBD1. Germline V gives CDR1 SGHDT, CDR2 YYEEEE. V lost 3 bases and J lost 2; bases outside the gene matches: 2. The CDR3 runs 13 residues. The CDR3 region is CASSSDRTYEQYF. As DNA, the CDR3 is TGTGCCAGCAGCTCGGACAGGACCTACGAGCAGTACTTC.

V gene TRBV27 combines with J gene TRBJ2-7; the D gene is possibly TRBD1 (5 bases). The CDR3 runs 15 residues. Germline values: CDR1 MNHEY, CDR2 SMNVEV (reference sequence). Between the trimmed V and J ends, which lost 3 bases and 5 bases, there was a span of 17 bases. CDR3 nucleotides: TGTGCCAGCAGTTTCGCAAGGGGTTCTCTCCACGAGCAGTACTTC. Encoded protein: CASSFARGSLHEQYF.

The V call is TRBV19, the J call TRBJ2-5, with 7 bases matching TRBD2. The ends lost 5 bases at V and 1 base at J; junction bases unmatched: 7. The CDR3 is made up of 15 amino acids. CDR1 is LNHDA and CDR2 is SQIVND in the germline V gene (reference sequence). Written as DNA, the CDR3 is TGTGCCAGTAGTGACCTCGGGACTATCCAAGAGACCCAGTACTTC. This encodes CASSDLGTIQETQYF.

This chain uses TRBV19 with TRBJ2-1; D is uncertain. Germline V gene data show CDR1 as LNHDA and CDR2 as SQIVND (reference sequence). The CDR3 length is 17 residues. V lost 5 bases, J lost 0 bases, and 17 bases lay in between. The CDR3 loop reads CASSSATWASSYNEQFF. Written as DNA, the CDR3 is TGTGCCAGTAGTTCTGCAACGTGGGCGAGCTCCTACAATGAGCAGTTCTTC.

The chain carries TRBV18 and TRBJ2-7; 8 bases align to TRBD2. The CDR3 has 17 amino acids. Trimming took 3 bases from V and 5 from J; bases not matched to a gene: 15. The germline V gene encodes CDR1 KGHSH and CDR2 LQKENI. CDR3 loop: CASSPTLGASGSDEQYF. The CDR3 coding sequence is TGTGCCAGCTCACCTACATTAGGGGCTAGCGGGTCTGACGAGCAGTACTTC.

The chain joins TRBV6-5 to TRBJ1-4, with 9 bases that match TRBD1. This CDR3 region has 16 residues. Germline lookup yields CDR1 MNHEY and CDR2 SVGAGI. V lost 2 bases and J lost 2; bases outside the gene matches: 3. The CDR3 coding sequence is TGTGCCAGCAGTTACCCGGACAGGGGTACTAATGAAAAACTGTTTTTT. Encoded protein: CASSYPDRGTNEKLFF.

The rearrangement links TRBV4-1 to TRBJ1-5; 7 nucleotides agree with TRBD1. The junction had 11 bases not matched to a gene; V was cut back by 0 bases and J by 6 bases. Germline V gene data show CDR1 as MGHRA and CDR2 as YSYEKL. The CDR3 extends over 17 amino acids. DNA of the CDR3: TGCGCCAGCAGCCAAGATACTGAGACAGGGATGTTTCAGCCCCAGCATTTT. Amino acid sequence: CASSQDTETGMFQPQHF.

The chain carries TRBV19 and TRBJ1-6, with 8 bases lining up with TRBD1. This CDR3 spans 17 amino acids. The V gene's germline CDR1 is LNHDA and CDR2 SQIVND (reference sequence). V was pared by 5 bases and J by 2 bases, with 8 bases of the junction left unmatched. CDR3 sequence: CASSVGQGLAYNSPLHF. CDR3 DNA sequence: TGTGCCAGTAGTGTCGGACAGGGCCTAGCCTATAATTCACCCCTCCACTTT. Drawing the rest from reference TRBV19 and TRBJ1-6, the complete variable domain is DGGITQSPKYLFRKEGQNVTLSCEQNLNHDAMYWYRQDPGQGLRLIYYSQIVNDFQKGDIAEGYSVSREKKESFPLTVTSAQKNPTAFYLCASSVGQGLAYNSPLHFGNGTRLTVT.

The rearrangement links TRBV27 to TRBJ1-1; 8 bases match TRBD1. Germline assignment: CDR1 MNHEY and CDR2 SMNVEV (reference sequence). The CDR3 totals 16 residues. Unmatched junction bases numbered 13, after V lost 5 bases and J lost 5 bases. CDR3 residues: CASSMSLGQGLTEAFF. CDR3 DNA sequence: TGTGCCAGCAGTATGTCCTTAGGACAGGGATTGACTGAAGCTTTCTTT.